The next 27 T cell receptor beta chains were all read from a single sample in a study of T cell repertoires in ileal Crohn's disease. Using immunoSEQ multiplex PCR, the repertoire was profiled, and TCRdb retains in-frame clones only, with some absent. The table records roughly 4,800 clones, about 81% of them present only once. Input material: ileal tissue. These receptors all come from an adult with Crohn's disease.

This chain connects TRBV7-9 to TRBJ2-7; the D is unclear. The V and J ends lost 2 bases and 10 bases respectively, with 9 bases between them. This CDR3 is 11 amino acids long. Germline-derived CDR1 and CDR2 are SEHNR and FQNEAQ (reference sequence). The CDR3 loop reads CASSLTMGQYF. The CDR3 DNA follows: TGTGCCAGCAGCTTAACGATGGGCCAGTACTTC.

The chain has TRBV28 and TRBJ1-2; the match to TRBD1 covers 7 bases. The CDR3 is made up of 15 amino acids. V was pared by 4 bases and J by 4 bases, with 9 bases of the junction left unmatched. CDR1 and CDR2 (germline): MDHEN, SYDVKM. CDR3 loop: CASSSLTGKPYGYTF. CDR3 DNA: TGTGCCAGCAGTTCTTTGACAGGGAAGCCCTATGGCTACACCTTC.

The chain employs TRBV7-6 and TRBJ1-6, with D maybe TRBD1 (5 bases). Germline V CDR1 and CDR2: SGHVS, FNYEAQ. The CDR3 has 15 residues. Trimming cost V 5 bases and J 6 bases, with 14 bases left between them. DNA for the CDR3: TGTGCCAGCAGCCTAATGGGGGGAATTAATTCACCCCTCCACTTT. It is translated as CASSLMGGINSPLHF.

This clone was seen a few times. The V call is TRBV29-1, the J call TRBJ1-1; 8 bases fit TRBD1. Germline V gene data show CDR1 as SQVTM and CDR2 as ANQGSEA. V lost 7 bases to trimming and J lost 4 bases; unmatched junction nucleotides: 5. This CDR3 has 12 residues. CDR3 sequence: CSGQGAGTEAFF. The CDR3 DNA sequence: TGCAGCGGCCAGGGGGCTGGCACTGAAGCTTTCTTT.

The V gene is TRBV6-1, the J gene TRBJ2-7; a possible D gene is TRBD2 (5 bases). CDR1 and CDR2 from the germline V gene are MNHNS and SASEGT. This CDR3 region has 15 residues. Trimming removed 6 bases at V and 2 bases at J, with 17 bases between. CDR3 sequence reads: CASSQGGLNAYEQYF. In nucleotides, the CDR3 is TGTGCCAGCAGCCAAGGTGGACTCAATGCCTACGAGCAGTACTTC.

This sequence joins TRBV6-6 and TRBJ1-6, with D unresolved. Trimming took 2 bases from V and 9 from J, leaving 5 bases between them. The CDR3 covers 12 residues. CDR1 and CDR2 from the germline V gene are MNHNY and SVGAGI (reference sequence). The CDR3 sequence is CASSYELSPLHF. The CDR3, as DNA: TGTGCCAGCAGTTACGAGCTTTCACCCCTCCACTTT.

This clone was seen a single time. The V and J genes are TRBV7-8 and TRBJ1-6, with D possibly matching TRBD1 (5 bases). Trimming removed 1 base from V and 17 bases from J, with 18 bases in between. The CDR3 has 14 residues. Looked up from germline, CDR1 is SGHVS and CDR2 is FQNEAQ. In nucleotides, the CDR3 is TGTGCCAGCAGCTTAGATGTGGGGGGAGCTCTCATCCACTTT. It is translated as CASSLDVGGALIHF. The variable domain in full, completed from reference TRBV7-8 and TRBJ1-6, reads GAGVSQSPRYKVAKRGQDVALRCDPISGHVSLFWYQQALGQGPEFLTYFQNEAQLDKSGLPSDRFFAERPEGSVSTLKIQRTQQEDSAVYLCASSLDVGGALIHFGNGTRLTVT.

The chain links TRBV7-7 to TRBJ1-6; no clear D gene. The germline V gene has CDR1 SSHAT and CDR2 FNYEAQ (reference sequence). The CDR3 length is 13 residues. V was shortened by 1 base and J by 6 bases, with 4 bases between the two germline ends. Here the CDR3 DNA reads TGTGCCAGCAGCTTAGACAGTAATTCACCCCTCCACTTT. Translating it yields CASSLDSNSPLHF. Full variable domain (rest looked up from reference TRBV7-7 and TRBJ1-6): GAGVSQSPRYKVTKRGQDVTLRCDPISSHATLYWYQQALGQGPEFLTYFNYEAQPDKSGLPSDRFSAERPEGSISTLTIQRTEQRDSAMYRCASSLDSNSPLHFGNGTRLTVT.

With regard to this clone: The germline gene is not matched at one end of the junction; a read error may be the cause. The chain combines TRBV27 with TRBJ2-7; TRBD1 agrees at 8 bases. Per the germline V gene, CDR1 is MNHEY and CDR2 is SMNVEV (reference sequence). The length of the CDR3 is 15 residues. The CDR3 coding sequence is TGTGCCAGCAGTCCCTGGGCAGGGGGCTCCCACGAGCAGTACTTC. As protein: CASSPWAGGSHEQYF.

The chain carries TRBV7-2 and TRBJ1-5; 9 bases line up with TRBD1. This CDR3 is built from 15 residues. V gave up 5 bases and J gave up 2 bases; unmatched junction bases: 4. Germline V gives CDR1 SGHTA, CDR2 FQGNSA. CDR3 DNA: TGTGCCAGCAGCAAACAGGGGGCGGGCAATCAGCCCCAGCATTTT. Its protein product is CASSKQGAGNQPQHF.

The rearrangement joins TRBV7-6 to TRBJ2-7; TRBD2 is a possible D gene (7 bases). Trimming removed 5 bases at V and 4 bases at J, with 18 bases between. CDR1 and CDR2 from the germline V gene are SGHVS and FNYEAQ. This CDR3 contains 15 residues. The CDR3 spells CASSPLRGGGYEQYF. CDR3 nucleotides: TGTGCCAGCAGCCCACTGAGGGGGGGCGGTTACGAGCAGTACTTC. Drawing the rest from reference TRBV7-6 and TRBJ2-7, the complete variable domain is GAGVSQSPRYKVTKRGQDVALRCDPISGHVSLYWYRQALGQGPEFLTYFNYEAQQDKSGLPNDRFSAERPEGSISTLTIQRTEQRDSAMYRCASSPLRGGGYEQYFGPGTRLTVT.

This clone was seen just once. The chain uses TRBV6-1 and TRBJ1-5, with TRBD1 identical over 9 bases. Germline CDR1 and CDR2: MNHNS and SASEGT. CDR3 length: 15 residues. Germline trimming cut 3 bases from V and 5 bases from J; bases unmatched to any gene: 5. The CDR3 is CASSDTGGPHQPQHF. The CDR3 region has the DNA TGTGCCAGCAGTGATACAGGGGGCCCTCATCAGCCCCAGCATTTT.

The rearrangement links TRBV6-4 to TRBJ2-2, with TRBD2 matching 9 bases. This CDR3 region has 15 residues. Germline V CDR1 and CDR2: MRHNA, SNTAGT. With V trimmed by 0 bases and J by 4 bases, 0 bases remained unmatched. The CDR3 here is CASSDSSGGTGELFF. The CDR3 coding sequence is TGTGCCAGCAGTGACTCTAGCGGGGGCACCGGGGAGCTGTTTTTT.

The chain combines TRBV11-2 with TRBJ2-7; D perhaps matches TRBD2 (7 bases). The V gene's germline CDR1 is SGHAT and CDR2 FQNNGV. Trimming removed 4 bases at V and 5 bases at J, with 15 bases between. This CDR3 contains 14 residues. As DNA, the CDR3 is TGTGCCAGCAGCTCCACGGGGGGCAGGAACGAGCAGTACTTC. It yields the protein CASSSTGGRNEQYF.

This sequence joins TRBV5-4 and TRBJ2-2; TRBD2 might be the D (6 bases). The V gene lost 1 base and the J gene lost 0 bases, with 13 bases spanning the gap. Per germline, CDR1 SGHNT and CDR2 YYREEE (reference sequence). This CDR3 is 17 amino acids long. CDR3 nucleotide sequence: TGTGCCAGCAGCTTGCCCCGGGACTGGACGAACACCGGGGAGCTGTTTTTT. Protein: CASSLPRDWTNTGELFF. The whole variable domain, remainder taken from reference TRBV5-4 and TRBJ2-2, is ETGVTQSPTHLIKTRGQQVTLRCSSQSGHNTVSWYQQALGQGPQFIFQYYREEENGRGNFPPRFSGLQFPNYSSELNVNALELDDSALYLCASSLPRDWTNTGELFFGEGSRLTVL.

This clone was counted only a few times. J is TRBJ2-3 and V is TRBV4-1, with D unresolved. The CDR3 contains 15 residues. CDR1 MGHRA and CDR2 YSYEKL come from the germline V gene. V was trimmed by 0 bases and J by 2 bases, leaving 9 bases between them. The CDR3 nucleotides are TGCGCCAGCAGCCAAGATATAGCCTTCACAGATACGCAGTATTTT. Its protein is CASSQDIAFTDTQYF.

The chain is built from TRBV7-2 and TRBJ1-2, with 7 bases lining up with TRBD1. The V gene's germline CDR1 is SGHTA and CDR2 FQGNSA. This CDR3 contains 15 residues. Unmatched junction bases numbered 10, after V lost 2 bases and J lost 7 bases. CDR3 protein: CASSLIPGGRTGYTF. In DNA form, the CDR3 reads TGTGCCAGCAGCTTAATTCCAGGGGGGAGGACTGGCTACACCTTC.

CDR3 nucleotides: TGTGCCAGCAGTTTTCAGGGGGCGCTCGGCTACACCTTC. It is translated as CASSFQGALGYTF. The rearrangement links TRBV28 to TRBJ1-2, with 8 bases identical to TRBD1. This CDR3 spans 13 amino acids. Germline trimming cut 3 bases from V and 8 bases from J; bases unmatched to any gene: 5. The germline gives CDR1 MDHEN, CDR2 SYDVKM.

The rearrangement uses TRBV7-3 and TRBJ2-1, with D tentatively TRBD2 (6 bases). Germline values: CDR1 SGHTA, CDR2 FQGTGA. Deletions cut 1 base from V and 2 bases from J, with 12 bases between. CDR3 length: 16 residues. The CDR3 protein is CASSLRGGAAYNEQFF. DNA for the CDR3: TGTGCCAGCAGCTTAAGAGGAGGGGCAGCCTACAATGAGCAGTTCTTC.

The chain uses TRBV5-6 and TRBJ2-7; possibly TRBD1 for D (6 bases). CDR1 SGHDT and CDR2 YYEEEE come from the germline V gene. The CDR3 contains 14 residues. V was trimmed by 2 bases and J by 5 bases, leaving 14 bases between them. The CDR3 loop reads CASSFGGQTHEQYF. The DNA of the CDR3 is TGTGCCAGCAGCTTCGGTGGACAGACCCACGAGCAGTACTTC.

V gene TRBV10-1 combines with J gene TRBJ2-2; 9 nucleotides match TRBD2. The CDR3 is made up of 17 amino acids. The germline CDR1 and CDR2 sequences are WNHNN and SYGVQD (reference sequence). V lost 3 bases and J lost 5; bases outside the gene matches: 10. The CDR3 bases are TGCGCCAGCAGTGAATTGGCTAGCGGGGCTCAGACCGGGGAGCTGTTTTTT. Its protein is CASSELASGAQTGELFF.

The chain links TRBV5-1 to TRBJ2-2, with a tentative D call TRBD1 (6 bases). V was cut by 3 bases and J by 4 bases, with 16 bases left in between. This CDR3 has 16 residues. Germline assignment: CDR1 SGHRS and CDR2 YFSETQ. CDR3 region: CASSSGQSSFTGELFF. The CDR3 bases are TGCGCCAGCAGCTCCGGACAGTCCTCCTTCACCGGGGAGCTGTTTTTT. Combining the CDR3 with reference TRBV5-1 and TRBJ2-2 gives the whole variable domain KAGVTQTPRYLIKTRGQQVTLSCSPISGHRSVSWYQQTPGQGLQFLFEYFSETQRNKGNFPGRFSGRQFSNSRSEMNVSTLELGDSALYLCASSSGQSSFTGELFFGEGSRLTVL.

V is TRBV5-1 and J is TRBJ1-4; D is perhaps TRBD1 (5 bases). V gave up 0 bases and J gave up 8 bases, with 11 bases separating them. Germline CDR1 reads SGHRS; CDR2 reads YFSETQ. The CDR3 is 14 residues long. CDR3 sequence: CASSLGMGREKLFF. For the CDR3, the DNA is TGCGCCAGCAGCTTGGGGATGGGGCGGGAAAAACTGTTTTTT.

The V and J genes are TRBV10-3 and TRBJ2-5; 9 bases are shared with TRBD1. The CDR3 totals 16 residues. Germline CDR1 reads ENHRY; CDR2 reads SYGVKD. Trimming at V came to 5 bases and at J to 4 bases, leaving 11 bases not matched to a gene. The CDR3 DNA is TGTGCCATCAGTCCCTCCGGGACAGGGATAGGAGAGACCCAGTACTTC. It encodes CAISPSGTGIGETQYF.

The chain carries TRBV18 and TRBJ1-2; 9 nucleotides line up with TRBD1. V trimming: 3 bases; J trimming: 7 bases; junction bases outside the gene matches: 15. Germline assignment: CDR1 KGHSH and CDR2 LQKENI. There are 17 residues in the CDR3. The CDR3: CASSPPSSRQGVAGYTF. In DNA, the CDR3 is TGTGCCAGCTCACCCCCCAGCTCCAGACAGGGGGTTGCTGGCTACACCTTC. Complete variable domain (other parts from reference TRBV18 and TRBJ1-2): NAGVMQNPRHLVRRRGQEARLRCSPMKGHSHVYWYRQLPEEGLKFMVYLQKENIIDESGMPKERFSAEFPKEGPSILRIQQVVRGDSAAYFCASSPPSSRQGVAGYTFGSGTRLTVV.

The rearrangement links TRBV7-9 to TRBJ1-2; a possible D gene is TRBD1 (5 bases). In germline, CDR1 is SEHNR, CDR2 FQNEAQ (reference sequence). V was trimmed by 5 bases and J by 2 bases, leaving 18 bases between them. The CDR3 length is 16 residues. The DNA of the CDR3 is TGTGCCAGCAGCCAAGGCGGGGCCGGGGTAAACTATGGCTACACCTTC. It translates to CASSQGGAGVNYGYTF.

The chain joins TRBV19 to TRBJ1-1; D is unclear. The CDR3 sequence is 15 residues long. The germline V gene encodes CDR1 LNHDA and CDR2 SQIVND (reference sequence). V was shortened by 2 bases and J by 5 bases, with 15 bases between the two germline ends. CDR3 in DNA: TGTGCCAGTAGTATAATGCGGTGGCGGGATACTGAAGCTTTCTTT. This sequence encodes CASSIMRWRDTEAFF.